The 7 T cell receptor beta chains below come from one sample, sequenced in a study of CD8+CD57+ T cells in acquired aplastic anemia. The sequenced patients had an expansion of CD8+CD57+ cells seen by flow cytometry. CDR3 and TCR beta VDJ profiling relied on a genomic DNA template. Via MiXCR, TCRdb re-called the reads, giving one row per CDR3 protein. The sample shows a few hundred thousand distinct CDR3 sequences, roughly 82% of them seen only once. The material sequenced was sorted CD4+, CD8+, or CD8+CD57+ T cells (not recorded which) from PBMCs. The receptors here all came from a human donor with aplastic anemia.

The rearrangement uses TRBV4-2 and TRBJ1-2; D is possibly TRBD1 (5 bases). The CDR3 is 18 amino acids. V gave up 9 bases and J gave up 2 bases, with 28 bases separating them. Germline V CDR1 and CDR2: LGHNA, YNFKEQ. The CDR3 nucleotides read TGTGCCAGTAGTATTACTGGACCAGGGACCGGAGAAAACTATGGCTACACCTTC. Its protein product is CASSITGPGTGENYGYTF.

The chain joins TRBV5-1 to TRBJ2-7, with D unresolved. Germline CDR1 is SGHRS and CDR2 is YFSETQ. The CDR3 is made up of 18 amino acids. Trimming shortened V by 4 bases and J by 1 base, and 24 bases separated the two germline ends. CDR3 bases: TGCGCCAGCAGCCCTCGGCGCAACAGTGAAGCCCTTTCCTACGAGCAGTACGTC. The encoded protein is CASSPRRNSEALSYEQYV.

The chain has TRBV7-2 and TRBJ1-2, with a weak D call TRBD1 (5 bases). The CDR3 extends over 16 amino acids. With 5 bases removed from V and 9 bases from J, the gap between germline ends came to 25 bases. Germline V lookup: CDR1 SGHTA, CDR2 FQGNSA. The CDR3 protein is CASSLGPLRVQYCYTF. The CDR3 bases are TGTGCCAGCAGCCTGGGGCCCTTACGCGTGCAGTACTGCTACACCTTC.

Of note for this clonotype: This is likely a read error, given that the CDR3 carries no conserved phenylalanine or tryptophan at its end. The DNA is omitted, as the CDR3 cannot be located on it reliably, and the CDR3 follows TCRdb's listing. V usage is TRBV6-5 and J usage is TRBJ2-5. The CDR3 contains 8 residues when both ends are counted. Germline CDR1 MNHEY, CDR2 SVGAGI. CDR3 region: CASRVGYG.

V usage is TRBV7-9 and J usage is TRBJ2-2, with D perhaps matching TRBD2 (6 bases). From germline, CDR1 is SEHNR and CDR2 FQNEAQ (reference sequence). Trimming took 5 bases from V and 1 from J, leaving 11 bases between them. This CDR3 has 15 amino acids. CDR3 region: CASSRQAGNTGELFF. The CDR3 DNA reads TGTGCCAGCAGCCGTCAAGCGGGGAACACCGGGGAGCTGTTTTTT.

This rearrangement joins TRBV12-3 or TRBV12-4 to TRBJ1-2; no clear D. CDR3 length equals 14 residues. Trimming took 2 bases from V and 8 from J, leaving 15 bases between them. The DNA for the CDR3 is TGTGCCAGCAGTTTATTTGGGGTTGGGGAAGGCTACACCTTC. Amino acid sequence: CASSLFGVGEGYTF.

The chain uses TRBV9 and TRBJ2-7; D is unclear. The CDR3 is 16 amino acids. The germline gives CDR1 SGDLS, CDR2 YYNGEE. V lost 1 base and J 7 bases, leaving 21 bases between the germline ends. Here the CDR3 reads CASSVWSDTSYFEQYV. The DNA of the CDR3 is TGTGCCAGCAGCGTATGGTCAGATACGAGCTATTTTGAGCAGTACGTC.